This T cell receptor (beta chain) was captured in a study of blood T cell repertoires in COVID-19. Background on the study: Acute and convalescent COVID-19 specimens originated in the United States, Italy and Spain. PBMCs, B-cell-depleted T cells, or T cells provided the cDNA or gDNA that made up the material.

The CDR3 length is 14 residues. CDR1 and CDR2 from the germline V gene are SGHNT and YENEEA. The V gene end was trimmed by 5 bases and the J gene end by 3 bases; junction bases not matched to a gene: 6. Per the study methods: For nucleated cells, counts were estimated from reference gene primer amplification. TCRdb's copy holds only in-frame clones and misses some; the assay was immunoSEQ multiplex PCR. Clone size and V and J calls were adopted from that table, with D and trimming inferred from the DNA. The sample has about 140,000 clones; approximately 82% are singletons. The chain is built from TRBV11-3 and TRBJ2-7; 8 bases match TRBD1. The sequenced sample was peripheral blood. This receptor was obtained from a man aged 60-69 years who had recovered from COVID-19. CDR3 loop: CASSRTGRLYEQYF. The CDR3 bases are TGTGCCAGCAGCCGGACAGGGAGACTCTACGAGCAGTACTTC. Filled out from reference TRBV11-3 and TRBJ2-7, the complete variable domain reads EAGVVQSPRYKIIEKKQPVAFWCNPISGHNTLYWYLQNLGQGPELLIRYENEEAVDDSQLPKDRFSAERLKGVDSTLKIQPAELGDSAVYLCASSRTGRLYEQYFGPGTRLTVT.